The 23 T cell receptor beta chains in this list originate from one sample, sequenced in a study of CD8+ T cells in alopecia areata. The authors extracted RNA and reverse transcribed it into cDNA as the sequencing template. Generated by immunoSEQ multiplex PCR, the TCRdb table keeps only in-frame clones and is missing some. Of about 150,000 clones in the sample, around 57% are singletons; the top ten hold more than 4.5%. Specimen: CD4+ T cells sorted from blood. Receptors were obtained from a human donor in good health.

This clone has only one observation. V usage is TRBV25-1 and J usage is TRBJ2-1; 12 nucleotides agree with TRBD2. CDR3 length: 13 residues. The germline V gene has CDR1 MGHDK and CDR2 SYGVNS. Trimming at V came to 6 bases and at J to 16 bases, leaving 10 bases not matched to a gene. The DNA for the CDR3 is TGTGCCAGCAGCTTATTGACTAGCGGGAGTCTATTCTTC. This encodes CASSLLTSGSLFF.

The gene calls are TRBV5-1 and TRBJ1-4; 9 nucleotides align to TRBD1. Losses at the gene ends were 4 bases for V and 3 bases for J; bases not matched to a gene: 10. Germline values: CDR1 SGHRS, CDR2 YFSETQ. The length of the CDR3 is 17 residues. CDR3 DNA: TGCGCCAGCAGCCCTTCTCGGGACAGGGCGGCTAATGAAAAACTGTTTTTT. It yields the protein CASSPSRDRAANEKLFF.

This clone was seen only a few times. The chain couples TRBV5-1 to TRBJ2-5; 8 nucleotides match TRBD1. Germline V gene lookup returns CDR1 SGHRS and CDR2 YFSETQ. V shed 5 bases, J shed 4 bases, and the junction held 4 bases outside the gene matches. This CDR3 contains 13 residues. CDR3 nucleotides: TGCGCCAGCAGTAACGACAGGGGAGAGACCCAGTACTTC. Its protein product is CASSNDRGETQYF.

This chain joins TRBV30 and TRBJ2-7; possibly TRBD2 for D (5 bases). The V end was cut by 2 bases, the J end by 3 bases, with 26 bases between. Germline-derived CDR1 and CDR2 are GTSNPN and SVGIG (reference sequence). The CDR3 covers 18 residues. The CDR3 sequence is CAWSSATQFRDNFYEQYF. The CDR3 coding sequence is TGTGCCTGGAGTTCGGCTACGCAGTTCCGGGATAACTTCTACGAGCAGTACTTC. Supplemented by reference TRBV30 and TRBJ2-7, the full variable domain reads SQTIHQWPATLVQPVGSPLSLECTVEGTSNPNLYWYRQAAGRGLQLLFYSVGIGQISSEVPQNLSASRPQDRQFILSSKKLLLSDSGFYLCAWSSATQFRDNFYEQYFGPGTRLTVT.

This clone showed up just once. The chain links TRBV5-1 to TRBJ2-7; the match to TRBD2 covers 10 bases. Germline V CDR1 and CDR2: SGHRS, YFSETQ. J gave up 5 bases and V 3 bases, and 5 bases lay outside the gene matches. The length of the CDR3 is 14 residues. The DNA of the CDR3 is TGCGCCAGCAGCTCCCGGACTAGCGGCAACGAGCAGTACTTC. This codes for CASSSRTSGNEQYF. Together with reference TRBV5-1 and TRBJ2-7, the CDR3 gives the full variable domain: KAGVTQTPRYLIKTRGQQVTLSCSPISGHRSVSWYQQTPGQGLQFLFEYFSETQRNKGNFPGRFSGRQFSNSRSEMNVSTLELGDSALYLCASSSRTSGNEQYFGPGTRLTVT.

The chain employs TRBV6-5 and TRBJ2-7, with D hard to call. CDR1 MNHEY and CDR2 SVGAGI come from the germline V gene. This CDR3 has 15 amino acids. Deletions cut 0 bases from V and 2 bases from J, with 11 bases between. This CDR3 reads CASSYSFTEPYEQYF. DNA of the CDR3: TGTGCCAGCAGTTACTCGTTCACGGAACCCTACGAGCAGTACTTC.

For this clone: Other DNA sequences in the sample encode the same CDR3. The J gene is TRBJ2-7, the V gene TRBV2; 8 bases are shared with TRBD2. V lost 5 bases, J lost 2 bases, and 5 bases stayed unmatched. The CDR3 extends over 14 amino acids. Per the germline V gene, CDR1 is SNHLY and CDR2 is FYNNEI. CDR3 in DNA: TGTGCCAGCAGTCGTAGCGGGACAACCTACGAGCAGTACTTC. Amino acid sequence: CASSRSGTTYEQYF. The full variable domain, in which reference TRBV2 and TRBJ2-7 provide the parts outside the CDR3, is EPEVTQTPSHQVTQMGQEVILRCVPISNHLYFYWYRQILGQKVEFLVSFYNNEISEKSEIFDDQFSVERPDGSNFTLKIRSTKLEDSAMYFCASSRSGTTYEQYFGPGTRLTVT.

Only a few counts were recorded for this clone. The rearrangement uses TRBV12-5 and TRBJ1-5; D is possibly TRBD1 (6 bases). Germline assignment: CDR1 LGHNT and CDR2 FRNRAP. Trimming took 4 bases from V and 5 from J, leaving 15 bases between them. This CDR3 comprises 15 residues. The CDR3 region is CASGSDRTKDQPQHF. The CDR3 DNA reads TGTGCTAGTGGTTCAGACAGGACGAAGGATCAGCCCCAGCATTTT.

CDR3 DNA sequence: TGCGCCAGCAGCTTTACCGGGGAAGGTCAGCCCCAGCATTTT. Amino acids: CASSFTGEGQPQHF. This chain joins TRBV5-1 and TRBJ1-5, with D unclear. With 2 bases removed from V and 6 bases from J, the gap between germline ends came to 12 bases. CDR3 length equals 14 residues. From germline, CDR1 is SGHRS and CDR2 YFSETQ. The full variable domain, rest sourced from reference TRBV5-1 and TRBJ1-5, is KAGVTQTPRYLIKTRGQQVTLSCSPISGHRSVSWYQQTPGQGLQFLFEYFSETQRNKGNFPGRFSGRQFSNSRSEMNVSTLELGDSALYLCASSFTGEGQPQHFGDGTRLSIL.

V gene TRBV9 combines with J gene TRBJ1-1; D gene ambiguous. Germline loops: CDR1 SGDLS, CDR2 YYNGEE. The CDR3 is made up of 13 amino acids. The V gene lost 4 bases and the J gene lost 0 bases, with 7 bases spanning the gap. In nucleotides, the CDR3 is TGTGCCAGCAGCCCCCACCTGAACACTGAAGCTTTCTTT. Its protein is CASSPHLNTEAFF.

This chain connects TRBV4-1 to TRBJ2-3; possible D gene TRBD2, 7 bases. The CDR3 loop spans 16 amino acids. The germline V gene encodes CDR1 MGHRA and CDR2 YSYEKL. V was pared by 8 bases and J by 5 bases, with 23 bases between. DNA for the CDR3: TGCGCCAGCCGAAGGCTGGGGGGCGGGAGTAAAGATACGCAGTATTTT. Translation gives CASRRLGGGSKDTQYF.

J is TRBJ2-1 and V is TRBV6-5, with D unresolved. Between the trimmed V and J ends, which lost 5 bases and 9 bases, there was a span of 11 bases. This CDR3 contains 12 residues. Germline values: CDR1 MNHEY, CDR2 SVGAGI. The CDR3 loop is CASSATQAEQFF. For the CDR3, the DNA is TGTGCCAGCAGTGCCACTCAGGCTGAGCAGTTCTTC.

V gene TRBV29-1 combines with J gene TRBJ2-3, with D maybe TRBD1 (6 bases). Germline-derived CDR1 and CDR2 are SQVTM and ANQGSEA. CDR3 size: 13 residues. V lost 4 bases, J lost 7 bases, and 15 bases lay in between. Here the CDR3 reads CSVVGLGQNTQYF. CDR3 bases: TGCAGCGTTGTAGGGCTAGGACAGAATACGCAGTATTTT.

This sequence joins TRBV5-6 and TRBJ1-1, with D unresolved. In germline, CDR1 is SGHDT, CDR2 YYEEEE. Between the trimmed V and J ends, which lost 0 bases and 6 bases, there was a span of 6 bases. This CDR3 has 12 amino acids. The CDR3 loop reads CASSLDFAEAFF. The DNA of the CDR3 is TGTGCCAGCAGCTTGGATTTCGCTGAAGCTTTCTTT.

This chain uses TRBV11-3 with TRBJ1-1; no firm D call. Germline-derived CDR1 and CDR2 are SGHNT and YENEEA. Trimming cost V 9 bases and J 1 base, with 12 bases left between them. CDR3 length equals 13 residues. DNA of the CDR3: TGTGCCAGTTCGCAGGAACCGAACACTGAAGCTTTCTTT. Translating gives CASSQEPNTEAFF.

The chain employs TRBV4-2 and TRBJ1-1; no clear D. The CDR3 covers 15 residues. V was cut by 0 bases and J by 1 base, with 9 bases left in between. Germline-derived CDR1 and CDR2 are LGHNA and YNFKEQ. CDR3: CASSQEGQRNTEAFF. CDR3 DNA: TGTGCCAGCAGCCAAGAGGGCCAACGGAACACTGAAGCTTTCTTT.

V usage is TRBV29-1 and J usage is TRBJ2-7, with 7 bases matching TRBD2. Germline assignment: CDR1 SQVTM and CDR2 ANQGSEA. V lost 4 bases to trimming and J lost 4 bases; unmatched junction nucleotides: 10. This CDR3 is built from 14 residues. The CDR3 nucleotides are TGCAGCGTTGTCGTGCGGGGGAGAGAGTACGAGCAGTACTTC. Encoded protein: CSVVVRGREYEQYF.

This clone came up once. The DNA of the CDR3 is TGCAGCGTTGAAGGCGGGAGGGCGCCCAAAAACATTCAGTACTTC. This codes for CSVEGGRAPKNIQYF. V gene TRBV29-1 combines with J gene TRBJ2-4; 9 bases are a match to TRBD2. This CDR3 spans 15 amino acids. Losses at the gene ends were 1 base for V and 2 bases for J; bases not matched to a gene: 3. Germline V lookup: CDR1 SQVTM, CDR2 ANQGSEA. Filled out from reference TRBV29-1 and TRBJ2-4, the complete variable domain reads SAVISQKPSRDICQRGTSLTIQCQVDSQVTMMFWYRQQPGQSLTLIATANQGSEATYESGFVIDKFPISRPNLTFSTLTVSNMSPEDSSIYLCSVEGGRAPKNIQYFGAGTRLSVL.

This clone was seen only a few times. V gene TRBV2 combines with J gene TRBJ2-1; no definite D call. The CDR3 has 12 residues. Germline V lookup: CDR1 SNHLY, CDR2 FYNNEI. The V end lost 6 bases, the J end lost 8 bases, and 11 bases lay between the germline ends. The CDR3 DNA follows: TGTGCCAGCAGAGGCCAGGTTCATGAGCAGTTCTTC. This codes for CASRGQVHEQFF.

The chain has TRBV6-1 and TRBJ2-2; 7 nucleotides agree with TRBD2. Germline V gene lookup returns CDR1 MNHNS and CDR2 SASEGT. The CDR3 totals 14 residues. Unmatched junction bases numbered 8, after V lost 8 bases and J lost 5 bases. The CDR3 sequence is CASDRRRGTGELFF. The CDR3 region has the DNA TGTGCCAGCGACCGCAGGCGGGGGACCGGGGAGCTGTTTTTT.

The gene calls are TRBV7-9 and TRBJ2-7; D is possibly TRBD1 or TRBD2 (5 bases each). Trimming removed 0 bases at V and 1 base at J, with 13 bases between. The CDR3 covers 16 residues. Germline lookup yields CDR1 SEHNR and CDR2 FQNEAQ (reference sequence). CDR3 DNA sequence: TGTGCCAGCAGCTTAGCCTTAGCGCAGGGTTCCTACGAGCAGTACTTC. Translating it yields CASSLALAQGSYEQYF.

The chain joins TRBV7-8 to TRBJ2-7; a weak D match, TRBD2 (6 bases). The V gene lost 2 bases and the J gene lost 2 bases, with 13 bases spanning the gap. Germline CDR1 reads SGHVS; CDR2 reads FQNEAQ. CDR3 length: 15 residues. This CDR3 is CASSLTISGAYEQYF. As DNA, the CDR3 is TGTGCCAGCAGCTTAACTATCTCGGGAGCCTACGAGCAGTACTTC. The whole variable domain, remainder taken from reference TRBV7-8 and TRBJ2-7, is GAGVSQSPRYKVAKRGQDVALRCDPISGHVSLFWYQQALGQGPEFLTYFQNEAQLDKSGLPSDRFFAERPEGSVSTLKIQRTQQEDSAVYLCASSLTISGAYEQYFGPGTRLTVT.

The chain recombines TRBV23-1 with TRBJ2-3; D not certain. TRBV23-1 is assigned to the ORF class and has an uncertain function. The CDR3 consists of 15 residues. Between the trimmed V and J ends, which lost 3 bases and 0 bases, there was a span of 10 bases. The CDR3 DNA follows: TGCGCCAGCAGTCACTCTGGATTAAGCACAGATACGCAGTATTTT. Its protein is CASSHSGLSTDTQYF.